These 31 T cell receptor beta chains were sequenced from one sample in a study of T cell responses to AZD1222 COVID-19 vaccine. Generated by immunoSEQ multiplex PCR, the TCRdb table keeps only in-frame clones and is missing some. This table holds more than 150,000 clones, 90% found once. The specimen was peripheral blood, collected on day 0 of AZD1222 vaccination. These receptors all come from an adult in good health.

The CDR3 DNA reads as TGTGCCAGCAGCTTCATGGACTTGGGTGAGCAGTACTTC. Encoded protein: CASSFMDLGEQYF. V and J are TRBV5-4 and TRBJ2-7, with D possibly being TRBD2 (5 bases). The CDR3 sequence is 13 residues long. V was trimmed by 2 bases and J by 7 bases, leaving 13 bases between them. Per germline, CDR1 SGHNT and CDR2 YYREEE (reference sequence).

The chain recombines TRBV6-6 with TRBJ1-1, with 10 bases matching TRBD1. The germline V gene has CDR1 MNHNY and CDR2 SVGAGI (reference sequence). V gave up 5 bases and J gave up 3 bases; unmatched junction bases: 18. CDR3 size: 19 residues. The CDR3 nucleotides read TGTGCCAGCAGTCTATTCTCGGACAGGGGGAGTTTCTTCGACACTGAAGCTTTCTTT. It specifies CASSLFSDRGSFFDTEAFF.

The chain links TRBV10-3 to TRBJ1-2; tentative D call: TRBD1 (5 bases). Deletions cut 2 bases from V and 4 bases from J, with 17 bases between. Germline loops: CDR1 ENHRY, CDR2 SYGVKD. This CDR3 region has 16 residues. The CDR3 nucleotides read TGTGCCATCAGTGAGCCAGGGATTGGGGATGGCTATGGCTACACCTTC. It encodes CAISEPGIGDGYGYTF.

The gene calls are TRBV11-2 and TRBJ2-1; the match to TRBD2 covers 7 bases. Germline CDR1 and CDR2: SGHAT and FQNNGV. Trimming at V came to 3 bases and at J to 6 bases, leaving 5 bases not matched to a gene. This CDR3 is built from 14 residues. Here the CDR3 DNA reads TGTGCCAGCAGCTTGGCTAGCGGACTCAATGAGCAGTTCTTC. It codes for CASSLASGLNEQFF.

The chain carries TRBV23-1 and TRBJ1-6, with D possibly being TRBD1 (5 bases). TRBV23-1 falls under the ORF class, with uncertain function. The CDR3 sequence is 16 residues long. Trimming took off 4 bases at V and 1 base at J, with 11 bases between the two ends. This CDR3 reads CASSPGYGSYNSPLHF. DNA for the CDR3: TGCGCCAGCAGTCCAGGGTACGGTTCCTATAATTCACCCCTCCACTTT.

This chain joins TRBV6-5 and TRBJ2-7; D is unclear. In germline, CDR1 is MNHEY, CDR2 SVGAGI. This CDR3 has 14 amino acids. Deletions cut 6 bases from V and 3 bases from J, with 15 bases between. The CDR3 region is CASRKSRPNYEQYF. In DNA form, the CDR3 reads TGTGCCAGCAGAAAAAGCCGGCCCAACTACGAGCAGTACTTC.

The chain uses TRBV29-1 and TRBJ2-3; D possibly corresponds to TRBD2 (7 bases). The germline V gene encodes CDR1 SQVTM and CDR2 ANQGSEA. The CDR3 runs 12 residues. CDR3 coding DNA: TGCGGAGGCGGGGGCAGCACAGATACGCAGTATTTT. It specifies CGGGGSTDTQYF.

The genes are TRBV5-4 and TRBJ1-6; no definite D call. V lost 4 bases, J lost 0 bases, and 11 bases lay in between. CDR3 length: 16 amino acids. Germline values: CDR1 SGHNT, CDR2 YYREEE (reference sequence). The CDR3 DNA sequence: TGTGCCAGCAGCCTGGACCGGAGCTCCTATAATTCACCCCTCCACTTT. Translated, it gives CASSLDRSSYNSPLHF.

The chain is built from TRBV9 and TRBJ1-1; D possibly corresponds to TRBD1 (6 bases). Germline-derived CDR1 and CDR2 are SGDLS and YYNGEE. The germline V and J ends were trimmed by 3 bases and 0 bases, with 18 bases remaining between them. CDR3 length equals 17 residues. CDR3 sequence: CASSALGGSGLNTEAFF. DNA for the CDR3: TGTGCCAGCAGCGCCCTGGGGGGCTCTGGATTGAACACTGAAGCTTTCTTT.

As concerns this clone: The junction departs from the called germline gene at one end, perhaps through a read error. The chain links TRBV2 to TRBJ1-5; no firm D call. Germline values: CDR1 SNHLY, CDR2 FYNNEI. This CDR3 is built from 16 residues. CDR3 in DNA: TGTGCCAGCAGCGAAGACCCAGGAGCTGTCAATCAGCCCCAGCATTTT. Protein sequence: CASSEDPGAVNQPQHF.

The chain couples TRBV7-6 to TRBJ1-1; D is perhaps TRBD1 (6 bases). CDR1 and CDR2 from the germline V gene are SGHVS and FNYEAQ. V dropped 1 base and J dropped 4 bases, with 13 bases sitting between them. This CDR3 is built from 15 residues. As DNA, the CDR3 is TGTGCCAGCAGCTTAGAACAGGGTTCTACCACTGAAGCTTTCTTT. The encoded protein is CASSLEQGSTTEAFF.

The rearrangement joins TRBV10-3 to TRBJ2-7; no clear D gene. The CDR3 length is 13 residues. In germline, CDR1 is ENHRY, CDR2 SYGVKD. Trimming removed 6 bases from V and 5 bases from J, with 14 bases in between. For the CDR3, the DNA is TGTGCCATCAGGGATCCCCAGGCCCACGAGCAGTACTTC. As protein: CAIRDPQAHEQYF.

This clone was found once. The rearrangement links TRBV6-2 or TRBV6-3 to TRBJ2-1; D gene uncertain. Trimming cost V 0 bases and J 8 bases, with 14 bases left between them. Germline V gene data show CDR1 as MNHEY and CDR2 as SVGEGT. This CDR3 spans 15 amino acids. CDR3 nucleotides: TGTGCCAGCAGTTACTCCGGACCACCCGGAGATGAGCAGTTCTTC. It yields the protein CASSYSGPPGDEQFF.

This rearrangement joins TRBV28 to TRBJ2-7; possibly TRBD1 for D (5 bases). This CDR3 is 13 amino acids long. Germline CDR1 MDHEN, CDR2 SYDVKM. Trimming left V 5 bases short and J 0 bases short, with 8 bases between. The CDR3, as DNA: TGTGCCAGCAGTAACAGGTTCTCCTACGAGCAGTACTTC. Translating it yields CASSNRFSYEQYF.

CDR3 nucleotides: TGTGCCAGCAGTTTATTGGGCCCCCAGGGGGGGATGGCTGAAGCTTTCTTT. Amino acids: CASSLLGPQGGMAEAFF. The chain recombines TRBV27 with TRBJ1-1; 7 bases map to TRBD1. This CDR3 spans 17 amino acids. Per germline, CDR1 MNHEY and CDR2 SMNVEV (reference sequence). The V gene end was trimmed by 1 base and the J gene end by 6 bases; junction bases not matched to a gene: 14.

CDR3 protein: CASSPWAGGLSFYGYTF. The CDR3 nucleotides are TGTGCCAGCAGCCCCTGGGCGGGGGGGTTATCTTTTTATGGCTACACCTTC. The chain combines TRBV5-4 with TRBJ1-2; a possible D gene is TRBD1 (5 bases). Germline V gives CDR1 SGHNT, CDR2 YYREEE (reference sequence). The V end was cut by 4 bases, the J end by 5 bases, with 24 bases between. The CDR3 contains 17 residues.

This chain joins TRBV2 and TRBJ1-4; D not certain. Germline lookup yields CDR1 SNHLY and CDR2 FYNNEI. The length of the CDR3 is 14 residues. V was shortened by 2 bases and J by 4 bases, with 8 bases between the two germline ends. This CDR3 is CASSEKPLNEKLFF. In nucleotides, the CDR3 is TGTGCCAGCAGTGAAAAACCGCTTAATGAAAAACTGTTTTTT.

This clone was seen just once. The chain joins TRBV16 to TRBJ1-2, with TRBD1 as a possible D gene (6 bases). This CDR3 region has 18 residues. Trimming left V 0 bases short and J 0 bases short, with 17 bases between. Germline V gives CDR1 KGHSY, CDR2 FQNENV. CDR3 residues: CASSQSFRGLSSNYGYTF. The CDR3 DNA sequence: TGTGCCAGCAGCCAATCTTTTCGGGGGCTAAGTTCTAACTATGGCTACACCTTC. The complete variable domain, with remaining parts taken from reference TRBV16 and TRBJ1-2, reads GEEVAQTPKHLVRGEGQKAKLYCAPIKGHSYVFWYQQVLKNEFKFLISFQNENVFDETGMPKERFSAKCLPNSPCSLEIQATKLEDSAVYFCASSQSFRGLSSNYGYTFGSGTRLTVV.

CDR3: CASSQGQGGPYEQYF. CDR3 DNA: TGTGCCAGCAGCCAGGGACAGGGGGGTCCCTACGAGCAGTACTTC. The chain employs TRBV9 and TRBJ2-7, with TRBD1 matching over 11 bases. J lost 2 bases, V lost 4 bases, and 5 bases had no gene match. The CDR3 spans 15 residues. Germline V gene lookup returns CDR1 SGDLS and CDR2 YYNGEE.

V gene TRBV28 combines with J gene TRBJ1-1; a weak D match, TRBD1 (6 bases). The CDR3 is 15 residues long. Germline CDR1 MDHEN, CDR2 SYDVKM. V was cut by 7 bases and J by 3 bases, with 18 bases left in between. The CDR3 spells CASTLEGGRYTEAFF. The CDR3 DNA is TGTGCCAGCACCCTCGAGGGGGGTCGATACACTGAAGCTTTCTTT.

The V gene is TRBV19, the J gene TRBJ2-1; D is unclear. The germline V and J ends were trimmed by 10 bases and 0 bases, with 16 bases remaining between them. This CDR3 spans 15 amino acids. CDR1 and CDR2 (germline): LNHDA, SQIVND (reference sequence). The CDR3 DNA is TGTGCCACCGTTGTGGGGAAAAGCTCCTACAATGAGCAGTTCTTC. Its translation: CATVVGKSSYNEQFF.

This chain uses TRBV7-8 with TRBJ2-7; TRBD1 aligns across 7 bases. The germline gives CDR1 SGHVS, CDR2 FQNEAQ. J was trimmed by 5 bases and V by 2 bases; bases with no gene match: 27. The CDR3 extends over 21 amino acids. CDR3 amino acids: CASSLISSYITKGTAEDEQYF. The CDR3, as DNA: TGTGCCAGCAGCTTAATATCTAGCTATATAACTAAAGGGACAGCAGAGGACGAGCAGTACTTC.

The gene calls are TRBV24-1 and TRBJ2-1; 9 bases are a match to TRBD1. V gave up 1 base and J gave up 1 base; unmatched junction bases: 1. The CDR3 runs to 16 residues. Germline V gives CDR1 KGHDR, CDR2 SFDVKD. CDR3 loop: CATSDFGTGSYNEQFF. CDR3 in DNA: TGTGCCACCAGTGATTTCGGGACAGGGTCCTACAATGAGCAGTTCTTC.

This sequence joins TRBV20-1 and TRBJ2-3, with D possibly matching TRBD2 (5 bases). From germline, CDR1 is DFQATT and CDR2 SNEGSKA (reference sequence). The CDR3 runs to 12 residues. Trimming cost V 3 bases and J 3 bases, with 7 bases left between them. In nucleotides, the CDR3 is TGCAGTGCTAGTAGGGAGACAGATACGCAGTATTTT. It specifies CSASRETDTQYF.

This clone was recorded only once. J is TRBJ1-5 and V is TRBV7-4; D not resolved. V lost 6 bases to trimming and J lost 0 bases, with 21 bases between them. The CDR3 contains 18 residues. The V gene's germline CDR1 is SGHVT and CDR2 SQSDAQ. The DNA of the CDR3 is TGTGCCAGCAGGCTTCATACGCCTTCTCCGTATAGCAATCAGCCCCAGCATTTT. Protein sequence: CASRLHTPSPYSNQPQHF.

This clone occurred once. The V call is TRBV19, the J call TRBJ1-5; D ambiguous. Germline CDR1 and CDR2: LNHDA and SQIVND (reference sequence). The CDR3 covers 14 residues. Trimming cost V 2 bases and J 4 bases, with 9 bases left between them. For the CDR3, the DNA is TGTGCCAGTAGTATACCTGGAAGTAATCAGCCCCAGCATTTT. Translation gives CASSIPGSNQPQHF.

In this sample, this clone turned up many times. CDR3 residues: CASSLVQTGLHTEAFF. The CDR3 bases are TGTGCCAGCAGCTTAGTCCAGACAGGGCTGCACACTGAAGCTTTCTTT. The rearrangement uses TRBV7-2 and TRBJ1-1, with 7 nucleotides matching TRBD1. The length of the CDR3 is 16 residues. Looked up from germline, CDR1 is SGHTA and CDR2 is FQGNSA. J was trimmed by 3 bases and V by 1 base; bases with no gene match: 8.

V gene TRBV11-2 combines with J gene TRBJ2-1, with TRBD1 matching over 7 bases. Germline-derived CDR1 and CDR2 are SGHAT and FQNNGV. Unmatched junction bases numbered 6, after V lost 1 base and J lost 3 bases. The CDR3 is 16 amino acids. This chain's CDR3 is CASSLGRGTVYNEQFF. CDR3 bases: TGTGCCAGCAGCTTAGGGAGAGGGACAGTCTACAATGAGCAGTTCTTC.

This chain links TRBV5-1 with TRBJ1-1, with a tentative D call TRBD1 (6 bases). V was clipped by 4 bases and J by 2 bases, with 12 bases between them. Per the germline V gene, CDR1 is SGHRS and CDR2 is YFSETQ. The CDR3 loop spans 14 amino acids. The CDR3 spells CASSRDRTNTEAFF. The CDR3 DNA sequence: TGCGCCAGCAGCCGCGACAGGACCAACACTGAAGCTTTCTTT.

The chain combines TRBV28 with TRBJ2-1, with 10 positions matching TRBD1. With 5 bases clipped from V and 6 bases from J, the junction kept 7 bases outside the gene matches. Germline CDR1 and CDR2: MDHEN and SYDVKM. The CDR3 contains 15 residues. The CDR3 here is CASSTPGQGPNEQFF. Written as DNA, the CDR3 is TGTGCCAGCAGTACCCCGGGACAGGGGCCCAATGAGCAGTTCTTC. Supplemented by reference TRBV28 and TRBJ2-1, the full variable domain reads DVKVTQSSRYLVKRTGEKVFLECVQDMDHENMFWYRQDPGLGLRLIYFSYDVKMKEKGDIPEGYSVSREKKERFSLILESASTNQTSMYLCASSTPGQGPNEQFFGPGTRLTVL.

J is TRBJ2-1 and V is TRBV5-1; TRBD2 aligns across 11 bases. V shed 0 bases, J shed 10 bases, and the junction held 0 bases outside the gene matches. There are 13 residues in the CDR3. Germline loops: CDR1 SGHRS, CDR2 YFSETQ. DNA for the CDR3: TGCGCCAGCAGCTTGGGACTAGCGGGAGAGCAGTTCTTC. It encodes CASSLGLAGEQFF.